A selection of T cell receptor beta chains follows, all from one sample in a study of blood T cells in healthy people across ages. MiXCR was run by TCRdb on the 5' RACE reads, yielding one entry per CDR3 protein. The sample holds approximately 1,000,000 distinct CDR3 sequences, around two fifths seen once. Sequencing was carried out using blood. The receptors come from a man younger than 35 in good health. The CDR3 runs from the conserved cysteine through the conserved F or W. Clone size, where shown, is once, few, many, or a class for clones that have expanded.

clone_size v_call cdr3_aa
many TRBV4-3 CASSRSITGSITDTQYF
NA TRBV21-1 CASSKARDRSLVTEAFF
NA TRBV6-2/TRBV6-3 CASSYGVSRNQPQHF
NA TRBV7-3 CASSLRDYYNEQFF
NA TRBV6-6 CASIHGVGGIEQFF
few TRBV6-2/TRBV6-3 CASRVGQLNEQFF
many TRBV24-1 CATSDGWGQGDSDTQYF
NA TRBV4-2 CVSSQLQGDDYGYTF
NA TRBV20-1 CSARDFDRGDQPQHF
NA TRBV5-6 CASSLGQTFAEQYF
NA TRBV27 CASSLGGFHQPQHF
many TRBV7-2 CASSATPVSTDTQYF
NA TRBV7-2 CASSFPTGFLNEQFF